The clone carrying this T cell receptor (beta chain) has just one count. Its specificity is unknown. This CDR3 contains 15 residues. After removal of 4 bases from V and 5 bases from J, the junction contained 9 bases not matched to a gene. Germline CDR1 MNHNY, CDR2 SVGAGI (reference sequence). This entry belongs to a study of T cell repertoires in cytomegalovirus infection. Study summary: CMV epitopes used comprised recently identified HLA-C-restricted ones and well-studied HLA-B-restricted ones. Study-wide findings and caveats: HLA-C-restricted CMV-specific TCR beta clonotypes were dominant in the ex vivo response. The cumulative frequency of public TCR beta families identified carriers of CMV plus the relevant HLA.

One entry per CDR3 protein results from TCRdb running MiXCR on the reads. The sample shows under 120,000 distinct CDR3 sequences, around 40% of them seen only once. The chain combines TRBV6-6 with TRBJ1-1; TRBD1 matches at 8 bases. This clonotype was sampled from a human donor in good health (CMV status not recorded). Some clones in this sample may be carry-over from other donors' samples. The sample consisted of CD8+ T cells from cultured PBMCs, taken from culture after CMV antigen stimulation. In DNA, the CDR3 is TGTGCCAGCAGTTCCCCCGACAGGGGCCAGACTGAAGCTTTCTTT. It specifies CASSSPDRGQTEAFF.